What follows describes a single T cell receptor beta chain. The data derive from a study of blood T cell repertoires in COVID-19. Overall study context: PBMCs, B-cell-depleted T cells, or T cells provided the cDNA or gDNA that made up the material.

Under the authors' procedure: How many nucleated cells were present was estimated from reference gene primer amplification. Using immunoSEQ multiplex PCR, the repertoire was profiled, and TCRdb retains in-frame clones only, with some absent. D and trimming were read from the DNA, whereas the V and J calls and clone size are those reported in that table. Of roughly 180,000 clones listed, approximately 87% are singletons. The germline CDR1 and CDR2 sequences are LNHDA and SQIVND (reference sequence). CDR3 size: 16 residues. Trimming took 4 bases from V and 4 from J, leaving 17 bases between them. The source is a man between 65 and 80 years old with active or convalescent COVID-19. Sequencing was done on a sample of peripheral blood. The gene calls are TRBV19 and TRBJ1-5; D unresolved. In DNA form, the CDR3 reads TGTGCCAGTAGTACCCAGACTTCTAGCGGGAATCAGCCCCAGCATTTT. Translated: CASSTQTSSGNQPQHF.